Presented here are 17 T cell receptor beta chains from one specimen sequenced in a study of blood T cell repertoires in COVID-19 (dated by TCRdb to about 2020). Library method: the immunoSEQ multiplex PCR assay. TCRdb took over this immuneACCESS table, retaining in-frame rearrangements with V and J assigned. Such tables are incomplete; in checked studies, under half of the missing clones stem from an unresolved V gene, and the remainder is unexplained. The sample table holds about 300,000 clones, of which around 85% were seen once. The top ten clonotypes cover about 1.5% of the sample. Sequences were obtained from peripheral blood. The receptors shown here come from a human donor with COVID-19, enrolled during active disease. The donor label of this sample is uncertain.

The V gene is TRBV6-1, the J gene TRBJ2-1; TRBD2 matches 7 bases. Germline V gene lookup returns CDR1 MNHNS and CDR2 SASEGT. With V trimmed by 2 bases and J by 5 bases, 9 bases remained unmatched. The CDR3 consists of 16 residues. This chain's CDR3 is CASSEKTSRGDNEQFF. The CDR3 DNA sequence: TGTGCCAGCAGTGAAAAAACTTCTCGGGGGGACAATGAGCAGTTCTTC.

The chain has TRBV5-1 and TRBJ2-1; TRBD2 matches 9 bases. The trim removed 0 bases at V and 10 bases at J, leaving 14 bases unmatched. The CDR3 runs to 17 residues. Looked up from germline, CDR1 is SGHRS and CDR2 is YFSETQ. CDR3 protein: CASSLALPGGRAREQFF. DNA for the CDR3: TGCGCCAGCAGCTTGGCCCTGCCGGGCGGGAGGGCCCGAGAGCAGTTCTTC.

V usage is TRBV9 and J usage is TRBJ2-7; no firm D call. The ends were cut back, 4 bases at V and 3 bases at J, with 14 bases in the middle. The germline V gene has CDR1 SGDLS and CDR2 YYNGEE. The CDR3 has 14 residues. CDR3 in amino acids: CASSPREELYEQYF. DNA of the CDR3: TGTGCCAGCAGCCCTCGAGAGGAGCTCTACGAGCAGTACTTC. The variable domain in full, completed from reference TRBV9 and TRBJ2-7, reads DSGVTQTPKHLITATGQRVTLRCSPRSGDLSVYWYQQSLDQGLQFLIQYYNGEERAKGNILERFSAQQFPDLHSELNLSSLELGDSALYFCASSPREELYEQYFGPGTRLTVT.

CDR3 protein: CASSLLGADTQYF. DNA for the CDR3: TGTGCCAGCAGCTTACTCGGGGCAGATACGCAGTATTTT. The rearrangement links TRBV7-6 to TRBJ2-3, with D possibly being TRBD2 (5 bases). The CDR3 length is 13 residues. In germline, CDR1 is SGHVS, CDR2 FNYEAQ. Trimming shortened V by 2 bases and J by 4 bases, and 7 bases separated the two germline ends.

The chain combines TRBV19 with TRBJ1-2, with TRBD1 matching over 8 bases. V trimming: 5 bases; J trimming: 4 bases; junction bases outside the gene matches: 3. The V gene's germline CDR1 is LNHDA and CDR2 SQIVND (reference sequence). The CDR3 has 13 residues. The CDR3 bases are TGTGCCAGTAGTCCGGACAGGGTCTATGGCTACACCTTC. It translates to CASSPDRVYGYTF.

The chain joins TRBV19 to TRBJ1-1; 11 bases are shared with TRBD1. Germline V gene data show CDR1 as LNHDA and CDR2 as SQIVND (reference sequence). The CDR3 has 15 amino acids. Trimming at V came to 2 bases and at J to 8 bases, leaving 7 bases not matched to a gene. The CDR3 nucleotides are TGTGCCAGTAGTATAACAGGACAGGGGGCCGCGGAAGCTTTCTTT. This translates into CASSITGQGAAEAFF.

The CDR3 here is CATSDSGQGGGYTF. The DNA of the CDR3 is TGTGCCACCAGTGATTCGGGACAGGGCGGTGGCTACACCTTC. The genes are TRBV24-1 and TRBJ1-2, with TRBD1 matching 9 bases. Germline V lookup: CDR1 KGHDR, CDR2 SFDVKD. V shed 2 bases and J 7 bases; nucleotides not matched to a gene: 4. This CDR3 spans 14 amino acids.

The chain uses TRBV19 and TRBJ2-7; tentatively, D is TRBD2 (7 bases). The CDR3 covers 14 residues. The germline V and J ends were trimmed by 7 bases and 0 bases, with 13 bases remaining between them. Germline V gene sequence: CDR1 LNHDA, CDR2 SQIVND (reference sequence). The CDR3 region is CASNGRGGSYEQYF. CDR3 bases: TGTGCCAGTAATGGTAGGGGGGGCTCCTACGAGCAGTACTTC. Full variable domain (outside the CDR3, taken from reference TRBV19 and TRBJ2-7): DGGITQSPKYLFRKEGQNVTLSCEQNLNHDAMYWYRQDPGQGLRLIYYSQIVNDFQKGDIAEGYSVSREKKESFPLTVTSAQKNPTAFYLCASNGRGGSYEQYFGPGTRLTVT.

The V call is TRBV27, the J call TRBJ2-2; 10 nucleotides match TRBD2. The germline V gene encodes CDR1 MNHEY and CDR2 SMNVEV (reference sequence). The V gene end was trimmed by 5 bases and the J gene end by 4 bases; junction bases not matched to a gene: 4. The CDR3 length is 15 residues. CDR3: CASSIAGGPTGELFF. Here the CDR3 DNA reads TGTGCCAGCAGTATAGCGGGAGGCCCCACCGGGGAGCTGTTTTTT.

This chain uses TRBV6-5 with TRBJ1-4; 9 bases are shared with TRBD1. The CDR3 is 15 amino acids. Trimming removed 6 bases from V and 5 bases from J; junction bases left unmatched: 7. Germline values: CDR1 MNHEY, CDR2 SVGAGI. The CDR3 region is CASRQPGQGNEKLFF. CDR3 nucleotide sequence: TGTGCCAGCAGGCAACCGGGACAGGGAAATGAAAAACTGTTTTTT.

V usage is TRBV25-1 and J usage is TRBJ2-1; D is possibly TRBD2 (5 bases). The germline V gene encodes CDR1 MGHDK and CDR2 SYGVNS. This CDR3 is built from 15 residues. Trimming stripped 6 bases from V and 3 bases from J, with 15 bases between. The CDR3 here is CASSRGYGVYNEQFF. CDR3 coding DNA: TGTGCCAGCAGCCGGGGTTATGGGGTCTACAATGAGCAGTTCTTC.

The chain uses TRBV10-3 and TRBJ2-3; D not certain. The CDR3 spans 14 residues. Germline assignment: CDR1 ENHRY and CDR2 SYGVKD. With 7 bases removed from V and 1 base from J, the gap between germline ends came to 12 bases. The CDR3 DNA sequence: TGTGCCATCACACCCGACACCCGCACAGATACGCAGTATTTT. This encodes CAITPDTRTDTQYF.

V and J are TRBV7-6 and TRBJ2-7; 10 nucleotides match TRBD2. Trimming cost V 5 bases and J 4 bases; bases outside gene matches: 11. CDR1 is SGHVS, CDR2 FNYEAQ, per germline. CDR3 size: 16 residues. CDR3 amino acids: CASSALAGDGGYEQYF. The DNA of the CDR3 is TGTGCCAGCAGCGCCCTAGCGGGAGACGGCGGGTACGAGCAGTACTTC.

This chain links TRBV27 with TRBJ2-2; D is ambiguous. Germline-derived CDR1 and CDR2 are MNHEY and SMNVEV (reference sequence). The CDR3 runs to 14 residues. V was pared by 10 bases and J by 7 bases, with 19 bases between. This chain's CDR3 is CATSSWSPLGELFF. The CDR3 bases are TGTGCCACTTCCTCGTGGAGTCCGCTCGGGGAGCTGTTTTTT.

This rearrangement joins TRBV27 to TRBJ2-5, with 8 bases matching TRBD1. V shed 6 bases and J 7 bases; nucleotides not matched to a gene: 7. This CDR3 has 13 amino acids. In germline, CDR1 is MNHEY, CDR2 SMNVEV (reference sequence). CDR3 sequence: CASRTGVGGTQYF. The CDR3, as DNA: TGTGCCAGCAGGACAGGGGTTGGAGGGACCCAGTACTTC.

The chain uses TRBV24-1 and TRBJ1-4, with D perhaps matching TRBD1 (6 bases). Germline V lookup: CDR1 KGHDR, CDR2 SFDVKD. V gave up 2 bases and J gave up 0 bases, with 9 bases separating them. This CDR3 has 16 residues. CDR3 bases: TGTGCCACCAGTGATTCCGGGACAACAACTAATGAAAAACTGTTTTTT. Its protein product is CATSDSGTTTNEKLFF.

V is TRBV5-4 and J is TRBJ2-1; a weak D match, TRBD1 (5 bases). This CDR3 comprises 15 residues. V was shortened by 3 bases and J by 1 base, with 11 bases between the two germline ends. Germline CDR1 is SGHNT and CDR2 is YYREEE (reference sequence). CDR3 DNA sequence: TGTGCCAGCAGCTCTTTTGACAGTTCCTACAATGAGCAGTTCTTC. Protein: CASSSFDSSYNEQFF.